Ten or more counts support the clone carrying this TCR beta chain. One entry per CDR3 protein results from TCRdb running MiXCR on the 5' RACE reads. The sample has tens of thousands of distinct CDR3 sequences; approximately 5.9% are singletons. V was trimmed by 5 bases and J by 4 bases, leaving 11 bases between them. CDR3 length: 12 residues. Germline V lookup: CDR1 SQVTM, CDR2 ANQGSEA. This record belongs to a study of early T cells in non-severe SARS-CoV-2 infection. V usage is TRBV29-1 and J usage is TRBJ1-2, with D unclear. The source is an adult who was a healthcare worker with PCR-confirmed SARS-CoV-2 infection or an uninfected control (not recorded which). The source was whole blood, collected at baseline. The CDR3 loop is CSVRSPGYGYTF. The CDR3 bases are TGCAGCGTTAGAAGCCCGGGCTATGGCTACACCTTC. The full variable domain, completed using reference TRBV29-1 and TRBJ1-2, is SAVISQKPSRDICQRGTSLTIQCQVDSQVTMMFWYRQQPGQSLTLIATANQGSEATYESGFVIDKFPISRPNLTFSTLTVSNMSPEDSSIYLCSVRSPGYGYTFGSGTRLTVV.